This TCR beta chain was sequenced in a study of beta chain features in type 1 diabetes. Study details: Across every sample, roughly 100 million sorted cells were examined in total.

The CDR3 is 14 residues long. The germline gives CDR1 MGHDK, CDR2 SYGVNS. Every bit of the isolated RNA underwent reverse transcription, so sequencing read expressed TCRB transcripts. Measured with immunoSEQ multiplex PCR; TCRdb has only the in-frame clones, and not every one. Of roughly 350,000 clones in the sample, 11% were seen once. This clone has more than one count but fewer than ten. The V call is TRBV25-1, the J call TRBJ2-5; 7 positions agree with TRBD2. The closer fit of TRBJ2-7 to the DNA end suggests the J call may be wrong. This TCR was sampled from a woman aged 25 to 39 in good health. Sequencing was performed on naive CD4+ T cells from blood. The CDR3 loop reads CASSEWGGRSEQYF. CDR3 bases: TGTGCCAGCAGTGAATGGGGAGGGCGGAGCGAGCAGTACTTC.